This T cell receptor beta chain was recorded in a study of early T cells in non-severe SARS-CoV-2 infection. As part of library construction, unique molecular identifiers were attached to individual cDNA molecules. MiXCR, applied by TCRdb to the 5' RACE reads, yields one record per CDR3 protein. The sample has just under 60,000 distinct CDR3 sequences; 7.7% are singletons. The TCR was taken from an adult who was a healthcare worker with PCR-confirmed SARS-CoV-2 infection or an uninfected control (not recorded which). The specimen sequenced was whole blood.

Written as DNA, the CDR3 is TGCGCCAGCAGCTTAAGTTCAGGGGCCAACGTCCTGACTTTC. This codes for CASSLSSGANVLTF. The gene calls are TRBV5-1 and TRBJ2-6; the D is unclear. The CDR3 consists of 14 residues. Germline V gene data show CDR1 as SGHRS and CDR2 as YFSETQ. Trimming took 2 bases from V and 4 from J, leaving 7 bases between them. Combining the CDR3 with reference TRBV5-1 and TRBJ2-6 gives the whole variable domain KAGVTQTPRYLIKTRGQQVTLSCSPISGHRSVSWYQQTPGQGLQFLFEYFSETQRNKGNFPGRFSGRQFSNSRSEMNVSTLELGDSALYLCASSLSSGANVLTFGAGSRLTVL.